Presented here are 9 T cell receptor beta chains from one specimen sequenced in a study of T cells in Graves' hyperthyroidism and ophthalmopathy. Researchers amplified the TCR beta CDR3 regions from RNA transcripts. A first-round RT-PCR of the TCR CDR3 used the HTBI primer set. TCRdb ran MiXCR on the multiplex PCR reads and lists one entry per CDR3 protein. This table holds a few hundred thousand distinct CDR3 sequences, 20% to 25% found once. What was sequenced was blood. These receptors came from a man over 45 with Graves' hyperthyroidism.

The chain carries TRBV20-1 and TRBJ2-7; 12 nucleotides agree with TRBD2. Germline lookup yields CDR1 DFQATT and CDR2 SNEGSKA (reference sequence). The J segment lost 6 bases and the V segment lost 5 bases, leaving 8 bases of the junction unmatched. The CDR3 contains 14 residues. CDR3 coding DNA: TGCAGTGCTCAGGCCCTAGCGGGAGGGCTCGAGCAGTACTTC. This sequence encodes CSAQALAGGLEQYF.

The chain joins TRBV9 to TRBJ2-5; TRBD2 matches 12 bases. V trimming: 1 base; J trimming: 3 bases; junction bases outside the gene matches: 4. Germline V lookup: CDR1 SGDLS, CDR2 YYNGEE. CDR3 length: 16 residues. Here the CDR3 reads CASSVLAGGQEETQYF. The CDR3, as DNA: TGTGCCAGCAGCGTACTAGCGGGAGGGCAGGAAGAGACCCAGTACTTC.

The chain is built from TRBV7-8 and TRBJ2-5; TRBD1 is a possible D gene (6 bases). Germline V gene data show CDR1 as SGHVS and CDR2 as FQNEAQ. Trimming left V 5 bases short and J 10 bases short, with 14 bases between. The CDR3 consists of 12 residues. CDR3 in amino acids: CASSTLDRLQYF. The CDR3 bases are TGTGCCAGCAGCACCTTGGACAGACTCCAGTACTTC.

This clonotype has just a few counts. The chain recombines TRBV27 with TRBJ2-7; a weak D match, TRBD1 (5 bases). Germline lookup yields CDR1 MNHEY and CDR2 SMNVEV (reference sequence). Deletions cut 4 bases from V and 2 bases from J, with 9 bases between. This CDR3 region has 13 residues. The CDR3 DNA reads as TGTGCCAGCAGTTACGGCAGGGCCTACGAGCAGTACTTC. This codes for CASSYGRAYEQYF.

The table lists this clonotype with a few counts. The chain combines TRBV7-9 with TRBJ2-7; D is possibly TRBD1 (6 bases). The CDR3 has 16 residues. V dropped 5 bases and J dropped 3 bases, with 20 bases sitting between them. Germline lookup yields CDR1 SEHNR and CDR2 FQNEAQ (reference sequence). The CDR3 is CASSDTTVDRLYEQYF. The CDR3 DNA sequence: TGTGCCAGCAGCGATACCACGGTCGACAGGCTCTACGAGCAGTACTTC.

In its sample, this clonotype was seen a few times. The genes are TRBV28 and TRBJ2-3; TRBD2 matches at 8 bases. J gave up 4 bases and V 7 bases, and 7 bases lay outside the gene matches. CDR3 length: 14 amino acids. From germline, CDR1 is MDHEN and CDR2 SYDVKM. CDR3 sequence reads: CASTTGGAADTQYF. CDR3 DNA: TGTGCCAGCACTACGGGAGGGGCCGCAGATACGCAGTATTTT.

This clonotype appeared once. A much larger clone is a single base away; this may be a read error. The chain joins TRBV2 to TRBJ2-7; TRBD2 is a possible D gene (5 bases). Trimming stripped 7 bases from V and 2 bases from J, with 15 bases between. Per the germline V gene, CDR1 is SNHLY and CDR2 is FYNNEI. The CDR3 totals 14 residues. As DNA, the CDR3 is TGTGCCAGCAAGGAGGCTAGCAGTCCCTACGAGCAGTACTTC. Translating gives CASKEASSPYEQYF.

The CDR3 loop reads CASSLRETEAFF. In nucleotides, the CDR3 is TGTGCCAGCAGCTTAAGGGAGACTGAAGCTTTCTTT. The rearrangement links TRBV7-9 to TRBJ1-1, with D uncertain. The CDR3 covers 12 residues. The germline CDR1 and CDR2 sequences are SEHNR and FQNEAQ (reference sequence). V was pared by 2 bases and J by 5 bases, with 6 bases between.

This clonotype has just a few counts. The chain is built from TRBV18 and TRBJ2-7; D possibly corresponds to TRBD2 (5 bases). CDR3 length: 16 residues. V dropped 5 bases and J dropped 2 bases, with 19 bases sitting between them. Germline CDR1 reads KGHSH; CDR2 reads LQKENI. This CDR3 reads CASSNLSGKRAYEQYF. For the CDR3, the DNA is TGTGCCAGCTCAAACTTATCCGGGAAAAGGGCCTACGAGCAGTACTTC.